This T cell receptor beta chain derives from a study of CD8+CD57+ T cells in acquired aplastic anemia. About the study: On average, sorted CD4+ and CD8+ cells gave 3.2 ug of DNA.

In germline, CDR1 is SEHNR, CDR2 FQNEAQ (reference sequence). The ends lost 10 bases at V and 3 bases at J; junction bases unmatched: 3. CDR3 length: 11 residues. TCR beta VDJ and CDR3 were profiled, and genomic DNA was the template. A single record per CDR3 protein comes from TCRdb applying MiXCR to the reads. The table has about 160,000 distinct CDR3 sequences, roughly 50% seen once. Patients sequenced had flow cytometry evidence of CD8+CD57+ cell expansion. Study-wide findings and caveats: Around 27 sequences, all CD8+ CDR3, were shared between patients and controls.

A remark on this clonotype: Its antigen is undetermined.

The sequenced sample was sorted CD4+, CD8+, or CD8+CD57+ T cells (not recorded which) from PBMCs. The origin of this receptor is a human donor with aplastic anemia. V usage is TRBV7-9 and J usage is TRBJ2-7; 7 bases match TRBD1. This CDR3 reads CATGQDYEQYF. CDR3 nucleotides: TGTGCCACAGGACAGGACTACGAGCAGTACTTC. Using reference TRBV7-9 and TRBJ2-7 for the parts outside the CDR3, the full variable domain is DTGVSQNPRHKITKRGQNVTFRCDPISEHNRLYWYRQTLGQGPEFLTYFQNEAQLEKSRLLSDRFSAERPKGSFSTLEIQRTEQGDSAMYLCATGQDYEQYFGPGTRLTVT.